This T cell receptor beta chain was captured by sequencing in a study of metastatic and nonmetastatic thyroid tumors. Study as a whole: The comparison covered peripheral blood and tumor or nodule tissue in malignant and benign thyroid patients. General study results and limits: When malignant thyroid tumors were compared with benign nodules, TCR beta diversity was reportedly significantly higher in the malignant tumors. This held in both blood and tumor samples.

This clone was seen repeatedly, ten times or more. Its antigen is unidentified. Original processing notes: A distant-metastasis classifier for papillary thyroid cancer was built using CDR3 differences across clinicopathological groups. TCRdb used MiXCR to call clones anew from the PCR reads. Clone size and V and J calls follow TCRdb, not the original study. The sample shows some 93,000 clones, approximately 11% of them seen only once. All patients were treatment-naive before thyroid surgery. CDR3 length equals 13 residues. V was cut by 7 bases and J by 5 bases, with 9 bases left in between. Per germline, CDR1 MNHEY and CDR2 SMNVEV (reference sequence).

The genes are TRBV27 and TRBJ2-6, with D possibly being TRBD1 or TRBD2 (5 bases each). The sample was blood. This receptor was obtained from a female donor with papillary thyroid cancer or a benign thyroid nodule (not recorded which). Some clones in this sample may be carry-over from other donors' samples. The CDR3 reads CASKRDRANVLTF. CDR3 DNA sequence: TGTGCCAGCAAAAGGGACCGGGCCAACGTCCTGACTTTC. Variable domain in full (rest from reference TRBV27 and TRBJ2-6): EAQVTQNPRYLITVTGKKLTVTCSQNMNHEYMSWYRQDPGLGLRQIYYSMNVEVTDKGDVPEGYKVSRKEKRNFPLILESPSPNQTSLYFCASKRDRANVLTFGAGSRLTVL.